The present T cell receptor beta chain was sequenced within a study of CD8 T cells in ankylosing spondylitis. Using its own MiXCR run on the 5' RACE reads, TCRdb lists one record per CDR3 protein. The sample includes around 210,000 distinct CDR3 sequences, approximately 8% of them seen just once. CDR1 MGHRA and CDR2 YSYEKL come from the germline V gene. V lost 0 bases and J lost 2, with 13 bases in between. CDR3 size: 16 residues. The study's findings and limits: Disease-linked clones were CD8+ and relatively rare in peripheral blood.

Many counts were recorded for this clonotype. Its cognate antigen is unknown. The specimen sequenced was blood, either unsorted or a sorted T cell fraction (not recorded which). The TCR was taken from a female donor with ankylosing spondylitis or in good health (not recorded which). The J gene is TRBJ2-5, the V gene TRBV4-1, with D perhaps matching TRBD1 (6 bases). The CDR3 region is CASSQEGTRGQETQYF. The CDR3 coding sequence is TGCGCCAGCAGCCAAGAAGGAACAAGGGGGCAAGAGACCCAGTACTTC.